Below are 14 T cell receptor beta chains sequenced from a single sample in a study of cytomegalovirus exposure and HLA in healthy donors. PCR employed 60 Vbeta and 13 Jbeta primers. Sequencing used immunoSEQ multiplex PCR; TCRdb keeps in-frame clones, though not all of them. The table records 79,000 or so clones, 60% to 85% of them present only once. Sequencing was done on a sample of PBMCs. The receptor source for this set is a woman in her thirties or forties in good health and CMV-seropositive.

The J gene is TRBJ2-5, the V gene TRBV2, with TRBD2 identical over 7 bases. V lost 8 bases to trimming and J lost 2 bases; unmatched junction nucleotides: 5. CDR1 and CDR2 (germline): SNHLY, FYNNEI. This CDR3 has 13 amino acids. CDR3 DNA: TGTGCCAGCTTCGGGGGAGGGCAAGAGACCCAGTACTTC. It translates to CASFGGGQETQYF.

The V and J genes are TRBV30 and TRBJ1-6; maybe TRBD1 (5 bases). Germline lookup yields CDR1 GTSNPN and CDR2 SVGIG (reference sequence). With 4 bases removed from V and 5 bases from J, the gap between germline ends came to 18 bases. This CDR3 is 16 amino acids long. The CDR3 DNA sequence: TGTGCCTGGAACCGACCGTGGGGAGGGGATAATTCACCCCTCCACTTT. This translates into CAWNRPWGGDNSPLHF. The full variable domain, in which reference TRBV30 and TRBJ1-6 provide the parts outside the CDR3, is SQTIHQWPATLVQPVGSPLSLECTVEGTSNPNLYWYRQAAGRGLQLLFYSVGIGQISSEVPQNLSASRPQDRQFILSSKKLLLSDSGFYLCAWNRPWGGDNSPLHFGNGTRLTVT.

The chain combines TRBV29-1 with TRBJ1-2; D ambiguous. Between the trimmed V and J ends, which lost 3 bases and 4 bases, there was a span of 15 bases. This CDR3 has 14 amino acids. From germline, CDR1 is SQVTM and CDR2 ANQGSEA. The CDR3 sequence: CSVEVAGRGYGYTF. The CDR3 DNA reads TGCAGCGTTGAGGTTGCGGGGAGAGGCTATGGCTACACCTTC.

The chain recombines TRBV2 with TRBJ2-2; 7 bases map to TRBD2. V dropped 7 bases and J dropped 5; count of bases not matched to a gene: 7. Germline CDR1 and CDR2: SNHLY and FYNNEI. The CDR3 is 14 residues long. In DNA form, the CDR3 reads TGTGCCAGCACTAAGACTAGCCAAACCGGGGAGCTGTTTTTT. It yields the protein CASTKTSQTGELFF.

The CDR3 DNA sequence: TGTGCCAGCAGCTTAGGTGGGGGGAGTGAAGCTTTCTTT. It yields the protein CASSLGGGSEAFF. V gene TRBV7-8 combines with J gene TRBJ1-1; tentatively, D is TRBD1 (5 bases). The germline V gene has CDR1 SGHVS and CDR2 FQNEAQ. The CDR3 totals 13 residues. Trimming shortened V by 1 base and J by 7 bases, and 10 bases separated the two germline ends.

The chain employs TRBV7-8 and TRBJ1-5; tentative D call: TRBD1 (6 bases). Trimming left V 1 base short and J 0 bases short, with 7 bases between. The length of the CDR3 is 15 residues. CDR1 and CDR2 (germline): SGHVS, FQNEAQ. The CDR3 DNA is TGTGCCAGCAGCTTAGACAGGGCTAGCAATCAGCCCCAGCATTTT. It translates to CASSLDRASNQPQHF.

The gene calls are TRBV6-1 and TRBJ1-1; 7 positions agree with TRBD1. The V and J ends lost 4 bases and 0 bases, in that order; junction bases with no gene match: 2. CDR1 and CDR2 from the germline V gene are MNHNS and SASEGT. This CDR3 has 14 residues. CDR3 loop: CASSVGQMNTEAFF. The CDR3 region has the DNA TGTGCCAGCAGTGTGGGACAGATGAACACTGAAGCTTTCTTT.

The chain recombines TRBV5-6 with TRBJ2-3; TRBD1 matches 7 bases. Germline V gene sequence: CDR1 SGHDT, CDR2 YYEEEE. V dropped 7 bases and J dropped 1; count of bases not matched to a gene: 6. The CDR3 is 14 residues long. DNA of the CDR3: TGTGCCAGCGCGTTAACAGGGGGCACAGATACGCAGTATTTT. It yields the protein CASALTGGTDTQYF.

In DNA, the CDR3 is TGTGCCAGTACCGCAGGACAGGGGCGTAGCAATCAGCCCCAGCATTTT. Its translation is CASTAGQGRSNQPQHF. The J gene is TRBJ1-5, the V gene TRBV19; 9 bases are a match to TRBD1. With V trimmed by 7 bases and J by 0 bases, 7 bases remained unmatched. The CDR3 runs 16 residues. Germline V CDR1 and CDR2: LNHDA, SQIVND (reference sequence).

V usage is TRBV6-5 and J usage is TRBJ2-1; a weak D match, TRBD2 (5 bases). The germline gives CDR1 MNHEY, CDR2 SVGAGI. V was clipped by 7 bases and J by 5 bases, with 15 bases between them. This CDR3 contains 14 residues. CDR3 region: CASTGLQPNNEQFF. For the CDR3, the DNA is TGTGCCAGCACCGGACTCCAGCCCAACAATGAGCAGTTCTTC.

V is TRBV4-2 and J is TRBJ2-7; tentatively, D is TRBD1 (6 bases). Deletions cut 2 bases from V and 0 bases from J, with 17 bases between. Germline V gives CDR1 LGHNA, CDR2 YNFKEQ. CDR3 length equals 17 residues. CDR3 DNA: TGTGCCAGCAGCCAAACACCTCCTGACAGGCTCTCCTACGAGCAGTACTTC. It codes for CASSQTPPDRLSYEQYF.

V is TRBV28 and J is TRBJ1-5, with TRBD1 as a possible D gene (5 bases). Germline CDR1 is MDHEN and CDR2 is SYDVKM. V lost 5 bases, J lost 0 bases, and 8 bases lay in between. There are 14 residues in the CDR3. DNA of the CDR3: TGTGCCAGCAGTACCGGGGGTAGCAATCAGCCCCAGCATTTT. As protein: CASSTGGSNQPQHF.

This chain links TRBV28 with TRBJ2-3; unclear D gene. CDR1 is MDHEN and CDR2 is SYDVKM in the germline V gene. V dropped 6 bases and J dropped 1 base, with 14 bases sitting between them. This CDR3 spans 15 amino acids. As DNA, the CDR3 is TGTGCCAGCAGCACCGATGGTCCGGGCACAGATACGCAGTATTTT. Translating it yields CASSTDGPGTDTQYF.

The chain combines TRBV19 with TRBJ2-5; the D gene is possibly TRBD1 (7 bases). Trimming left V 10 bases short and J 3 bases short, with 21 bases between. Germline loops: CDR1 LNHDA, CDR2 SQIVND (reference sequence). CDR3 length: 15 amino acids. CDR3 region: CATQGVTGVKETQYF. CDR3 DNA: TGTGCCACCCAGGGGGTGACGGGGGTTAAAGAGACCCAGTACTTC.